This is a list of T cell receptor beta chains from one sample in a study of regulatory T cells in long-lasting Graves disease. One entry per CDR3 protein, called by TCRdb with MiXCR from the multiplex PCR reads. Of about 540,000 distinct CDR3 sequences in the sample, approximately 12% are singletons; the top ten hold roughly 10%. These data also featured in a second study, about T cells in Graves' hyperthyroidism and ophthalmopathy.

The material was peripheral blood mononuclear cells (PBMCs), obtained at new diagnosis, from a patient treated with antithyroid drugs. The receptors here all came from a man aged 25-45 years with Graves disease. Both conserved end residues are part of each CDR3. Fields, in order: CDR3 protein, CDR3 DNA, clone size, D gene, CDR3 length, V gene, J gene. D genes are given only for firm matches. A clone size is listed for some rows: how often the clone was seen (once, few, many), or a class if it is expanded.

CDR3aa: CASRVRAEGYTF
CDR3nt: TGTGCCAGCAGGGTGCGGGCGGAGGGCTACACCTTC
abundance: few
d_gene: -
len: 12
v_gene: TRBV5-6
j_gene: TRBJ1-2

CDR3aa: CASSGGGRGNEKLFF
CDR3nt: TGCGCCAGCAGCGGCGGCGGGAGGGGAAATGAAAAACTGTTTTTT
abundance: few
d_gene: -
len: 15
v_gene: TRBV5-1
j_gene: TRBJ1-4

CDR3aa: CASSLGLAEEETQYF
CDR3nt: TGTGCCAGCAGTTTGGGACTAGCGGAAGAAGAGACCCAGTACTTC
abundance: many
d_gene: TRBD2
len: 15
v_gene: TRBV2
j_gene: TRBJ2-5

CDR3aa: CATALDLFNQPQHF
CDR3nt: TGTGCCACCGCACTTGACCTTTTTAATCAGCCCCAGCATTTT
abundance: many
d_gene: -
len: 14
v_gene: TRBV2
j_gene: TRBJ1-5

CDR3aa: CASSISGTGETQYF
CDR3nt: TGTGCCAGCAGCATTTCCGGGACCGGAGAGACCCAGTACTTC
abundance: many
d_gene: -
len: 14
v_gene: TRBV5-5
j_gene: TRBJ2-5

CDR3aa: CASGKVLADLEQFF
CDR3nt: TGTGCCAGCGGGAAGGTTTTAGCGGACTTAGAGCAGTTCTTC
abundance: many
d_gene: -
len: 14
v_gene: TRBV7-9
j_gene: TRBJ2-1

CDR3aa: CSASLLTSGRQDTQYF
CDR3nt: TGCAGTGCATCATTATTGACTAGCGGGAGGCAAGATACGCAGTATTTT
abundance: many
d_gene: TRBD2
len: 16
v_gene: TRBV20-1
j_gene: TRBJ2-3

CDR3aa: CASLTDPGQGSTGELFF
CDR3nt: TGTGCCAGCTTAACTGATCCGGGACAGGGGAGCACCGGGGAGCTGTTTTTT
abundance: many
d_gene: TRBD1
len: 17
v_gene: TRBV12-3/TRBV12-4
j_gene: TRBJ2-2

CDR3aa: CAISDINTGELFF
CDR3nt: TGTGCCATCAGTGACATTAACACCGGGGAGCTGTTTTTT
abundance: -
d_gene: -
len: 13
v_gene: TRBV10-3
j_gene: TRBJ2-2

CDR3aa: CASSVARGDYGYTF
CDR3nt: TGTGCCAGTAGTGTCGCTCGGGGAGACTATGGCTACACCTTC
abundance: few
d_gene: -
len: 14
v_gene: TRBV19
j_gene: TRBJ1-2

CDR3aa: CASSLSGGPYTGELFF
CDR3nt: TGCGCCAGCAGCTTATCAGGGGGCCCCTACACCGGGGAGCTGTTTTTT
abundance: -
d_gene: TRBD1
len: 16
v_gene: TRBV5-1
j_gene: TRBJ2-2

CDR3aa: CASAPDGLAKNIQYF
CDR3nt: TGTGCCAGTGCGCCGGACGGACTAGCCAAAAACATTCAGTACTTC
abundance: -
d_gene: -
len: 15
v_gene: TRBV19
j_gene: TRBJ2-4

CDR3aa: CSATAGTSAITDTQYF
CDR3nt: TGCAGTGCCACCGCCGGGACTAGCGCAATCACAGATACGCAGTATTTT
abundance: few
d_gene: TRBD2
len: 16
v_gene: TRBV20-1
j_gene: TRBJ2-3

CDR3aa: CASSSLGTEGHGYTF
CDR3nt: TGTGCCAGCAGCTCTCTGGGGACAGAAGGGCATGGCTACACCTTC
abundance: many
d_gene: TRBD1
len: 15
v_gene: TRBV7-2
j_gene: TRBJ1-2

CDR3aa: CATRGYPHYYGYTF
CDR3nt: TGTGCCACACGGGGCTACCCCCACTACTATGGCTACACCTTC
abundance: few
d_gene: -
len: 14
v_gene: TRBV19
j_gene: TRBJ1-2

CDR3aa: CASSSREGVNSPLHF
CDR3nt: TGTGCCAGCAGCTCCCGAGAGGGGGTTAATTCACCCCTCCACTTT
abundance: many
d_gene: -
len: 15
v_gene: TRBV7-3
j_gene: TRBJ1-6

CDR3aa: CASRDRLAGVYEQYF
CDR3nt: TGTGCCAGCAGGGACCGACTAGCGGGAGTTTACGAGCAGTACTTC
abundance: many
d_gene: TRBD2
len: 15
v_gene: TRBV2
j_gene: TRBJ2-7

CDR3aa: CASSFLTSGRAAEQFF
CDR3nt: TGCGCCAGCAGCTTCCTGACTAGCGGGAGGGCCGCTGAGCAGTTCTTC
abundance: -
d_gene: TRBD2
len: 16
v_gene: TRBV5-1
j_gene: TRBJ2-1

CDR3aa: CASSLGVQPQHF
CDR3nt: TGTGCCAGCAGCTTGGGGGTTCAGCCCCAGCATTTT
abundance: many
d_gene: -
len: 12
v_gene: TRBV5-6
j_gene: TRBJ1-5

CDR3aa: CASSWSGRYTGELFF
CDR3nt: TGTGCCAGCAGCTGGAGCGGGAGGTACACCGGGGAGCTGTTTTTT
abundance: -
d_gene: TRBD2
len: 15
v_gene: TRBV12-3/TRBV12-4
j_gene: TRBJ2-2

CDR3aa: CASSYTMNTEAFF
CDR3nt: TGCGCCAGCAGCTATACCATGAACACTGAAGCTTTCTTT
abundance: many
d_gene: -
len: 13
v_gene: TRBV5-1
j_gene: TRBJ1-1

CDR3aa: CASSPQGQKYGYTF
CDR3nt: TGTGCCAGCAGCCCCCAGGGACAGAAGTATGGCTACACCTTC
abundance: many
d_gene: TRBD1
len: 14
v_gene: TRBV3-1
j_gene: TRBJ1-2

CDR3aa: CASQMGRANTGELFF
CDR3nt: TGTGCCAGCCAGATGGGGCGGGCGAACACCGGGGAGCTGTTTTTT
abundance: -
d_gene: -
len: 15
v_gene: TRBV7-9
j_gene: TRBJ2-2

CDR3aa: CSVEIGTNQPQHF
CDR3nt: TGCAGCGTTGAGATCGGTACCAATCAGCCCCAGCATTTT
abundance: many
d_gene: -
len: 13
v_gene: TRBV29-1
j_gene: TRBJ1-5